This TCR beta chain is from a study of T-cell memory formation after mild COVID-19 (dated by TCRdb to about 2021). The study in broad terms: Most TCR sequence clusters were specific to one of the two donors. In a couple of donors, T-cell clones that expanded and contracted after mild COVID-19 were tracked by sequencing TCRalpha and TCRbeta repertoires over time. Two young, previously healthy adult volunteers made up the cohort, one male and one female. Points the paper makes about the study in general: The study included only a couple of mild cases, and larger cohorts that include severe cases with pre-infection samples were judged to be necessary. Some responding clones were found in pre-infection memory, which suggests that pre-existing cross-reactive memory T cells took part in the SARS-CoV-2 response. Clones contracting from day 15 to 85 had balanced CD4/CD8 phenotypes, while a second wave expanding from day 15 to 37 was biased towards CD4+. Whether the second-wave clones peaking on day 37 were SARS-CoV-2 specific was not confirmed. Contracting CD4+ clones turned up mainly in the CM and EM memory subsets, whereas EMRA was where CD8+ clones were enriched.

The instrument was an Illumina NovaSeq 6000. Using 5'RACE with constant-segment primers, TCRalpha and TCRbeta cDNA libraries were constructed, with sample barcodes and unique molecular identifiers added in the process. RNA was extracted from every sample with Trizol reagent. Amplification of the libraries took two PCR steps, and the second step added a second sample barcode plus Illumina TruSeq adapters. The libraries were sequenced on an Illumina NovaSeq using 2 x 150 bp paired-end reads. On the study's bioinformatics: Demultiplexing of reads and collapsing into UMI-guided consensus sequences were performed with migec v1.2.7. Using mixcr v2.1.11, UMI consensuses were aligned to TRA and TRB V and J templates and then assembled into clonotypes. A clonotype was counted as expanded or contracted only when both edgeR and NoisET called the clonotype significant, with the noise models trained on biological replicates. For edgeR calls, a false discovery rate-adjusted p below 0.01 and a log2 fold-change threshold of 1 were applied. As an exploratory analysis of dynamics, PCA with hierarchical clustering was applied to max-normalized trajectories of the 1000 most abundant clonotypes. Each responding clone was given a CD4 or CD8 phenotype based on the CD4+ and CD8+ repertoires, which had been sequenced separately. TCRdb applied fastp at Q25 and MiXCR to the public reads, then kept only in-frame beta chains. Rows with one shared CDR3 protein collapse into an entry with the most common genes and DNA. The authors' filters were not applied to this entry. This sample comprises 300,000 to 350,000 distinct CDR3 sequences, roughly an eighth of them detected only once. In total, the top ten clones hold around 20% of the sample.

V gives up 4 bases and J gives up 8 bases, and the segment between their germline ends measures 15 bases. The CDR3 has 15 amino acids, counting the end cysteine and phenylalanine. Kept here is only the CDR3 DNA, which spans 45 bases and is read in frame from base 1. Sequences SEHNR (CDR1) and FQNEAQ (CDR2) are obtained from the germline V gene (reference sequence). On this clonotype itself: The antigen this receptor binds is unknown. No much larger clone exists at a distance of one base, and base qualities are not known.

Ficoll-Paque density gradient centrifugation was the method used to isolate PBMCs. The receptor chain draws on TRBV7-9 and TRBJ1-6, with TRBD1 perhaps the D gene, on 5 matching bases. The sample comprised PBMCs or a T cell subset sorted from them (not recorded which). The receptor comes from a man aged 18 to 29 who had mild COVID-19 (a few samples of this study predate the infection). The sample titles of this study are shuffled in the database, so cell type and time point are left out; the donor was told from shared clones. The sequenced DNA: TGTGCCAGCAGCTCTACCGGGGCCAGCGATTCACCCCTCCACTTT. Its translation is CASSSTGASDSPLHF.